Sequencing of this T cell receptor (beta chain) was carried out in a study of blood T cell repertoires in COVID-19. Turning to the study itself: The United States, Italy and Spain were the sources of the acute and convalescent COVID-19 samples. Sources were T cells, B-cell-depleted T cells, or PBMCs; the material itself was cDNA or gDNA.

Original processing notes: Estimates of nucleated cell counts were drawn from the amplification of reference gene primers. Method: immunoSEQ multiplex PCR; TCRdb's copy keeps in-frame clones and lacks some. That table is the source of V, J and clone size, and D and trimming were worked out from the DNA. The sample has around 260,000 clones, about 85% seen once; the top ten hold roughly 0.87%. V lost 7 bases and J lost 4, with 13 bases in between. The CDR3 is 13 residues long. Germline-derived CDR1 and CDR2 are GTSNPN and SVGIG (reference sequence). During active infection, Seattle patients enrolled and were then monitored through disease. This clone was seen more than once but under ten times.

Source material: peripheral blood. The chain carries TRBV30 and TRBJ2-2; D is perhaps TRBD1 (5 bases). The sequence derives from a human donor with COVID-19, enrolled during active disease. The donor label of this sample is uncertain. The CDR3 here is CASTGRFTGELFF. CDR3 nucleotide sequence: TGTGCCTCAACAGGACGGTTCACCGGGGAGCTGTTTTTT.